The 25 T cell receptor beta chains below all came from one sample that was sequenced in a study of T cell changes during pregnancy in multiple sclerosis. Libraries were prepared by immunoSEQ multiplex PCR; TCRdb keeps only in-frame clonotypes and omits some of them. The data contain more than 55,000 clones, 90% to 95% of them singletons. Source: CD8+ T cells from peripheral blood mononuclear cells, taken in the third trimester of pregnancy. All receptors come from a female donor with multiple sclerosis, enrolled in a pregnancy study.

The gene calls are TRBV28 and TRBJ1-1; TRBD1 might be the D (6 bases). Per germline, CDR1 MDHEN and CDR2 SYDVKM. The ends were cut back, 2 bases at V and 6 bases at J, with 16 bases in the middle. The CDR3 sequence is 15 residues long. The CDR3 region has the DNA TGTGCCAGCAGTTTAGGGGCTGCAGGGGTTGCTGAAGCTTTCTTT. Translating gives CASSLGAAGVAEAFF.

This clone was seen only once. This chain links TRBV28 with TRBJ1-1; possibly TRBD1 for D (5 bases). The CDR3 sequence is 16 residues long. V lost 5 bases and J 3 bases, leaving 19 bases between the germline ends. Looked up from germline, CDR1 is MDHEN and CDR2 is SYDVKM. Here the CDR3 reads CASSGRDEREDTEAFF. The CDR3 DNA is TGTGCCAGCAGTGGCCGGGACGAACGGGAGGACACTGAAGCTTTCTTT.

The CDR3 loop reads CASSMLAGARDEQFF. CDR3 DNA sequence: TGTGCCAGTAGTATGTTGGCGGGGGCTAGGGATGAGCAGTTCTTC. The chain carries TRBV19 and TRBJ2-1, with a weak D call TRBD2 (7 bases). The CDR3 is 15 residues long. Trimming cost V 3 bases and J 8 bases, with 17 bases left between them. Germline V gives CDR1 LNHDA, CDR2 SQIVND (reference sequence).

The rearrangement uses TRBV29-1 and TRBJ1-4; no clear D gene. The CDR3 has 12 residues. Trimming pared 8 bases from V and 7 bases from J, leaving 14 bases between. Germline V gene data show CDR1 as SQVTM and CDR2 as ANQGSEA. CDR3 residues: CSMISRGEKLFF. The CDR3 region has the DNA TGCAGCATGATTTCCCGGGGTGAAAAACTGTTTTTT.

The V call is TRBV9, the J call TRBJ2-7; the D gene is possibly TRBD1 (5 bases). The CDR3 has 14 amino acids. V gave up 3 bases and J gave up 4 bases, with 14 bases separating them. CDR1 is SGDLS and CDR2 is YYNGEE in the germline V gene. CDR3 sequence reads: CASSGQSGSYEQYF. Written as DNA, the CDR3 is TGTGCCAGCAGCGGACAGTCGGGCAGTTACGAGCAGTACTTC.

The V call is TRBV7-9, the J call TRBJ1-1, with D possibly TRBD1 on 6 matching bases. CDR1 is SEHNR, CDR2 FQNEAQ, per germline (reference sequence). This CDR3 has 15 amino acids. The germline V and J ends were trimmed by 1 base and 3 bases, with 12 bases remaining between them. CDR3 nucleotide sequence: TGTGCCAGCAGCTTAGTGGGCAGGGGTGACACTGAAGCTTTCTTT. This encodes CASSLVGRGDTEAFF.

The chain is built from TRBV6-4 and TRBJ2-1; D call uncertain. The CDR3 extends over 14 amino acids. Trimming removed 0 bases at V and 6 bases at J, with 9 bases between. Germline CDR1 MRHNA, CDR2 SNTAGT. The CDR3 nucleotides read TGTGCCAGCAGTGACTCGCCAGGCCCCAATGAGCAGTTCTTC. This translates into CASSDSPGPNEQFF.

The rearrangement links TRBV13 to TRBJ2-7; D is possibly TRBD2 (5 bases). The V and J ends lost 5 bases and 5 bases respectively, with 13 bases between them. The CDR3 totals 13 residues. CDR1 PRHDT and CDR2 FYEKMQ come from the germline V gene (reference sequence). The CDR3, as DNA: TGTGCCAGCAGCGCGTTGAGGGTCAACGAGCAGTACTTC. This gives the protein CASSALRVNEQYF. The full variable domain, in which reference TRBV13 and TRBJ2-7 provide the parts outside the CDR3, is AAGVIQSPRHLIKEKRETATLKCYPIPRHDTVYWYQQGPGQDPQFLISFYEKMQSDKGSIPDRFSAQQFSDYHSELNMSSLELGDSALYFCASSALRVNEQYFGPGTRLTVT.

The chain has TRBV6-1 and TRBJ2-5; a weak D match, TRBD1 (7 bases). V dropped 6 bases and J dropped 1 base, with 15 bases sitting between them. The CDR3 is 15 residues long. CDR1 is MNHNS, CDR2 SASEGT, per germline. CDR3 protein: CASREGQLFQETQYF. Here the CDR3 DNA reads TGTGCCAGCAGGGAGGGACAGCTATTCCAAGAGACCCAGTACTTC.

The chain couples TRBV6-4 to TRBJ2-7; the D gene is possibly TRBD1 (5 bases). The germline V gene encodes CDR1 MRHNA and CDR2 SNTAGT. V dropped 0 bases and J dropped 2 bases, with 14 bases sitting between them. This CDR3 region has 16 residues. In nucleotides, the CDR3 is TGTGCCAGCAGTGACTCGAGCAGGGAAGCCCCCTACGAGCAGTACTTC. This translates into CASSDSSREAPYEQYF.

This chain links TRBV7-6 with TRBJ2-7; 8 bases agree with TRBD1. With V trimmed by 1 base and J by 5 bases, 4 bases remained unmatched. The CDR3 has 14 residues. Per the germline V gene, CDR1 is SGHVS and CDR2 is FNYEAQ. The DNA of the CDR3 is TGTGCCAGCAGCTTAGGGACAGGGATGCACGAGCAGTACTTC. Its translation is CASSLGTGMHEQYF. Combining the CDR3 with reference TRBV7-6 and TRBJ2-7 gives the whole variable domain GAGVSQSPRYKVTKRGQDVALRCDPISGHVSLYWYRQALGQGPEFLTYFNYEAQQDKSGLPNDRFSAERPEGSISTLTIQRTEQRDSAMYRCASSLGTGMHEQYFGPGTRLTVT.

V gene TRBV7-9 combines with J gene TRBJ2-7, with TRBD2 identical over 10 bases. CDR3 length: 16 amino acids. From germline, CDR1 is SEHNR and CDR2 FQNEAQ (reference sequence). The J segment lost 7 bases and the V segment lost 5 bases, leaving 14 bases of the junction unmatched. The chain's CDR3 is CASSPGRAGGPNEQYF. CDR3 bases: TGTGCCAGCAGCCCCGGGCGAGCGGGAGGGCCGAATGAGCAGTACTTC.

The chain carries TRBV5-5 and TRBJ1-1; D remains unclear. There are 12 residues in the CDR3. V shed 4 bases and J shed 8 bases, with 12 bases lying between them. Germline CDR1 SGHKS, CDR2 YYEKEE (reference sequence). CDR3 bases: TGTGCCAGCAGCCCCAAGTGGCAAGAAGCTTTCTTT. This sequence encodes CASSPKWQEAFF.

The chain links TRBV28 to TRBJ1-1; perhaps TRBD1 as D (5 bases). V was trimmed by 1 base and J by 2 bases, leaving 14 bases between them. CDR1 and CDR2 (germline): MDHEN, SYDVKM. The CDR3 sequence is 16 residues long. The CDR3 sequence: CASSLLGPDLNTEAFF. CDR3 nucleotides: TGTGCCAGCAGTTTATTGGGGCCGGACCTTAACACTGAAGCTTTCTTT. Combining the CDR3 with reference TRBV28 and TRBJ1-1 gives the whole variable domain DVKVTQSSRYLVKRTGEKVFLECVQDMDHENMFWYRQDPGLGLRLIYFSYDVKMKEKGDIPEGYSVSREKKERFSLILESASTNQTSMYLCASSLLGPDLNTEAFFGQGTRLTVV.

This clone was counted a single time. This chain joins TRBV7-9 and TRBJ1-2; 10 bases agree with TRBD1. The CDR3 contains 17 residues. The V segment lost 5 bases and the J segment 1 base; nucleotides outside the gene matches: 10. Germline values: CDR1 SEHNR, CDR2 FQNEAQ (reference sequence). CDR3 in DNA: TGTGCCAGCAGCCCACCGACAGGGGGCGCGAGTAACTATGGCTACACCTTC. Its protein is CASSPPTGGASNYGYTF.

The chain combines TRBV19 with TRBJ1-5; TRBD1 matches at 8 bases. Losses at the gene ends were 4 bases for V and 5 bases for J; bases not matched to a gene: 7. The CDR3 length is 15 residues. Germline V gene sequence: CDR1 LNHDA, CDR2 SQIVND (reference sequence). The CDR3 nucleotides read TGTGCCAGTAGTAAGGACAGGGAAGGGGATCAGCCCCAGCATTTT. It codes for CASSKDREGDQPQHF.

V and J are TRBV4-1 and TRBJ1-1; 8 positions agree with TRBD1. The CDR3 has 16 amino acids. Germline CDR1 and CDR2: MGHRA and YSYEKL. V lost 0 bases to trimming and J lost 6 bases; unmatched junction nucleotides: 9. In DNA form, the CDR3 reads TGCGCCAGCAGCCAAGATCCGGCAGGGGGCTTGTCTGAAGCTTTCTTT. Translating it yields CASSQDPAGGLSEAFF.

The chain combines TRBV7-9 with TRBJ2-1, with 7 bases fitting TRBD2. This CDR3 region has 16 residues. Trimming at V came to 3 bases and at J to 6 bases, leaving 11 bases not matched to a gene. Per germline, CDR1 SEHNR and CDR2 FQNEAQ (reference sequence). The CDR3 sequence: CASSFSAGDRSNEQFF. DNA of the CDR3: TGTGCCAGCAGCTTTTCGGCGGGAGACCGGTCCAATGAGCAGTTCTTC.

The J gene is TRBJ2-6, the V gene TRBV18; 7 nucleotides agree with TRBD1. The ends lost 0 bases at V and 1 base at J; junction bases unmatched: 0. The CDR3 runs to 16 residues. CDR1 and CDR2 from the germline V gene are KGHSH and LQKENI. CDR3 DNA sequence: TGTGCCAGCTCACCACCGGGACAGTCTGGGGCCAACGTCCTGACTTTC. Translation: CASSPPGQSGANVLTF.

In this sample, this clone turned up a few times. The chain couples TRBV19 to TRBJ2-1; D is possibly TRBD2 (5 bases). V lost 1 base to trimming and J lost 7 bases, with 11 bases between them. CDR1 LNHDA and CDR2 SQIVND come from the germline V gene (reference sequence). This CDR3 spans 14 amino acids. Written as DNA, the CDR3 is TGTGCCAGTAGTATAGGCGCCAGGAGGAATGAGCAGTTCTTC. This encodes CASSIGARRNEQFF.

The J gene is TRBJ1-4, the V gene TRBV4-3; 7 bases match TRBD1. Germline lookup yields CDR1 LGHNA and CDR2 YSLEER. CDR3 size: 15 residues. V dropped 4 bases and J dropped 3; count of bases not matched to a gene: 5. This chain's CDR3 is CASSRLTGSNEKLFF. The CDR3, as DNA: TGCGCCAGCAGCCGCCTGACAGGGTCTAATGAAAAACTGTTTTTT.

The V gene is TRBV6-5, the J gene TRBJ2-7; 8 nucleotides agree with TRBD1. Germline assignment: CDR1 MNHEY and CDR2 SVGAGI. Germline trimming cut 4 bases from V and 1 base from J; bases unmatched to any gene: 6. The CDR3 is made up of 15 amino acids. The CDR3 bases are TGTGCCAGCAGTTTCGGACAGGGCGCTTCCTACGAGCAGTACTTC. As protein: CASSFGQGASYEQYF.

The chain recombines TRBV5-1 with TRBJ2-7; the D is unclear. The CDR3 runs 15 residues. Trimming removed 1 base at V and 6 bases at J, with 17 bases between. Germline CDR1 reads SGHRS; CDR2 reads YFSETQ. CDR3 nucleotide sequence: TGCGCCAGCAGCTTGTCAGGCTCCGCACCGACCGAGCAGTACTTC. This translates into CASSLSGSAPTEQYF. The whole variable domain, remainder taken from reference TRBV5-1 and TRBJ2-7, is KAGVTQTPRYLIKTRGQQVTLSCSPISGHRSVSWYQQTPGQGLQFLFEYFSETQRNKGNFPGRFSGRQFSNSRSEMNVSTLELGDSALYLCASSLSGSAPTEQYFGPGTRLTVT.

The chain links TRBV7-9 to TRBJ2-1, with 9 bases identical to TRBD2. The CDR3 spans 14 residues. The V segment lost 5 bases and the J segment 7 bases; nucleotides outside the gene matches: 6. In germline, CDR1 is SEHNR, CDR2 FQNEAQ (reference sequence). CDR3 in DNA: TGTGCCAGCAGCGTTAGCGGGAGTGTGAATGAGCAGTTCTTC. It yields the protein CASSVSGSVNEQFF.

The J gene is TRBJ1-5, the V gene TRBV19, with 10 bases aligning to TRBD1. The V gene end was trimmed by 6 bases and the J gene end by 6 bases; junction bases not matched to a gene: 5. Germline V gives CDR1 LNHDA, CDR2 SQIVND (reference sequence). The CDR3 covers 14 residues. The CDR3 sequence: CASSGTGEFQPQHF. The CDR3 DNA reads as TGTGCCAGTAGCGGGACAGGGGAATTTCAGCCCCAGCATTTT.